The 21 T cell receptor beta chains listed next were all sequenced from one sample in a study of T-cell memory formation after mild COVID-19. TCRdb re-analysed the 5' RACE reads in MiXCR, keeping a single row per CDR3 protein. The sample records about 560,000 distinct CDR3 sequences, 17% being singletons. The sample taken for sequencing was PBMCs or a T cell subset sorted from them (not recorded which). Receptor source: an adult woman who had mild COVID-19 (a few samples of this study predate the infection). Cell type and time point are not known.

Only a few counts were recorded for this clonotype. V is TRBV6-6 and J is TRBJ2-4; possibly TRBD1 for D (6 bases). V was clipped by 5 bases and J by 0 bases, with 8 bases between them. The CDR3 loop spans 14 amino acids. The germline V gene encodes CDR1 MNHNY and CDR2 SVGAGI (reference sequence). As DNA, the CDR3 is TGTGCCAGCAGTCGGACAGTAGCCAAAAACATTCAGTACTTC. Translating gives CASSRTVAKNIQYF.

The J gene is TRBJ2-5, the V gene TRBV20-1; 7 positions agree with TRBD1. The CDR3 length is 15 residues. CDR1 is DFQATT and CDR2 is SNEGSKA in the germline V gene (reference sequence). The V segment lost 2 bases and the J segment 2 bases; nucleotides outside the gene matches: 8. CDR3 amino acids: CSARNPKGQQETQYF. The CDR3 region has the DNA TGCAGTGCTAGAAACCCAAAGGGACAGCAAGAGACCCAGTACTTC.

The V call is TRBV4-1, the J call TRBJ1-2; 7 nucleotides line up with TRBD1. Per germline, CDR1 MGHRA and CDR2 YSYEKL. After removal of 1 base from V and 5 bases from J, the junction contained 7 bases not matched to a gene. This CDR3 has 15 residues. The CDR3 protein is CASSQATGQAYGYTF. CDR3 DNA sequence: TGCGCCAGCAGCCAAGCCACCGGACAGGCATATGGCTACACCTTC.

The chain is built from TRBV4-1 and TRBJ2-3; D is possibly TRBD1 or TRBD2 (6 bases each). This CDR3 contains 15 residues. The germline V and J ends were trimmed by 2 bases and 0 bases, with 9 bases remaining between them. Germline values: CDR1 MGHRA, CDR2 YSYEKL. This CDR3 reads CASSQWGASTDTQYF. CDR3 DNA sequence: TGCGCCAGCAGCCAATGGGGGGCTAGCACAGATACGCAGTATTTT.

The CDR3 sequence: CASSPCSGANVLTF. The CDR3 DNA follows: TGTGCCAGCAGCCCATGCTCTGGGGCCAACGTCCTGACTTTC. The gene calls are TRBV21-1 and TRBJ2-6. TRBV21-1 is labeled a pseudogene. The CDR3 extends over 14 amino acids.

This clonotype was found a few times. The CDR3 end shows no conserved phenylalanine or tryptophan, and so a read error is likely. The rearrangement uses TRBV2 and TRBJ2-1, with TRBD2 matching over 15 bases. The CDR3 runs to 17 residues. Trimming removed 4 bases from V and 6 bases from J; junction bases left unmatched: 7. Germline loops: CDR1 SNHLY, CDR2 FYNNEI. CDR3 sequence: CASSGTSGRALANEQFY. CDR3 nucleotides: TGTGCCAGCAGTGGGACTAGCGGGAGGGCCCTGGCCAATGAGCAGTTCTAC.

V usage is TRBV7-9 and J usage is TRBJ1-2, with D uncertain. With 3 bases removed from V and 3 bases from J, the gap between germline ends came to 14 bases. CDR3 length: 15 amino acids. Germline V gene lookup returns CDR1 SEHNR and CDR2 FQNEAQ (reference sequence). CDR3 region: CASSFPSIRDYGYTF. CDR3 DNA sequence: TGTGCCAGCAGCTTCCCCTCCATTCGGGACTATGGCTACACCTTC.

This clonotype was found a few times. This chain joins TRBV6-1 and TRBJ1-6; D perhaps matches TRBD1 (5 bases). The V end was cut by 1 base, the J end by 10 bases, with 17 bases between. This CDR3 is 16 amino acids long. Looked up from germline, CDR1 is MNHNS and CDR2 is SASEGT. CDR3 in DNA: TGTGCCAGCAGTGAAGAGCTTCGGCAGGGAAGCTCACCCCTCCACTTT. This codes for CASSEELRQGSSPLHF.

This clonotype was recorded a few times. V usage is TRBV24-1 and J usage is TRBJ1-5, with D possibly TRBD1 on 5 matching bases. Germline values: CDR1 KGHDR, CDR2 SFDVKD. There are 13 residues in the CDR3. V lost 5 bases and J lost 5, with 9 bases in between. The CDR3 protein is CATSVTGDQPQHF. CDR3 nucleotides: TGTGCCACCAGTGTAACGGGGGATCAGCCCCAGCATTTT.

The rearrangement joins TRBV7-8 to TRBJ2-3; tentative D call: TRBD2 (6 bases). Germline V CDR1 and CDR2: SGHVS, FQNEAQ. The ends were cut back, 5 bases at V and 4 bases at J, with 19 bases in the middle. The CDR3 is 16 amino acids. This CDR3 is CASSTLGSGRADTQYF. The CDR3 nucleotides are TGTGCCAGCAGCACTCTCGGGAGCGGCCGCGCAGATACGCAGTATTTT.

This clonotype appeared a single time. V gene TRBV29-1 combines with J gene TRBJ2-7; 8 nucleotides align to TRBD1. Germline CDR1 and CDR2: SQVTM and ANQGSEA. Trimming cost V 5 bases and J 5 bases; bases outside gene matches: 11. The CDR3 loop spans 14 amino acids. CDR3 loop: CSVRTGKTLNEQYF. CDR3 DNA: TGCAGCGTTAGGACAGGGAAAACTTTGAACGAGCAGTACTTC.

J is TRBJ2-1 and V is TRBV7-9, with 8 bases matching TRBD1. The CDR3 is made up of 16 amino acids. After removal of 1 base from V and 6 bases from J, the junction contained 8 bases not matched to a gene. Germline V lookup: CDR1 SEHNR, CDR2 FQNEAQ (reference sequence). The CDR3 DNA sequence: TGTGCCAGCAGCTTAGAGAGGCAGGGGGCTGGCAATGAGCAGTTCTTC. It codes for CASSLERQGAGNEQFF. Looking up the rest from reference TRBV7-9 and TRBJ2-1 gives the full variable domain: DTGVSQNPRHKITKRGQNVTFRCDPISEHNRLYWYRQTLGQGPEFLTYFQNEAQLEKSRLLSDRFSAERPKGSFSTLEIQRTEQGDSAMYLCASSLERQGAGNEQFFGPGTRLTVL.

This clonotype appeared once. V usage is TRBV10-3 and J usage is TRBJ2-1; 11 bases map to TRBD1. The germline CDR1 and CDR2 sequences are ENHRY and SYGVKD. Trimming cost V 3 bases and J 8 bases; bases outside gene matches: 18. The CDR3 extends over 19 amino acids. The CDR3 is CAISERGRTGGVTFYEQFF. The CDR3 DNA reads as TGTGCCATCAGTGAAAGGGGAAGGACAGGGGGCGTGACGTTCTATGAGCAGTTCTTC.

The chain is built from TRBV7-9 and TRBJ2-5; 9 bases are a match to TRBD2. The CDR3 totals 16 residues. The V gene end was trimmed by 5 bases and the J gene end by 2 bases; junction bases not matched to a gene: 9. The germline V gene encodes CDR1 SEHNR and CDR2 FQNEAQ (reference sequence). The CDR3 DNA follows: TGTGCCAGCAGCGCCAGAGCGGGAGGCCTACAAGAGACCCAGTACTTC. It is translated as CASSARAGGLQETQYF.

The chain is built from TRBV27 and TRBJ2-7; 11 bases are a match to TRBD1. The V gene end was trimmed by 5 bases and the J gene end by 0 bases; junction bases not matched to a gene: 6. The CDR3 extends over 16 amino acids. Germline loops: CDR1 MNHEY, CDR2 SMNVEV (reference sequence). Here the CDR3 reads CASSPPGTGGSYEQYF. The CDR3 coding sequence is TGTGCCAGCAGTCCCCCCGGGACAGGGGGCTCCTACGAGCAGTACTTC.

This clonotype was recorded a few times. The CDR3 DNA follows: TGTGCCAGCAGTTTTACAGGACAGGAGGTGCCCGGGGAGCTGTTTTTT. Translation: CASSFTGQEVPGELFF. The rearrangement uses TRBV12-3 or TRBV12-4 and TRBJ2-2; 7 bases agree with TRBD1. V dropped 3 bases and J dropped 6; count of bases not matched to a gene: 10. This CDR3 is 16 amino acids long.

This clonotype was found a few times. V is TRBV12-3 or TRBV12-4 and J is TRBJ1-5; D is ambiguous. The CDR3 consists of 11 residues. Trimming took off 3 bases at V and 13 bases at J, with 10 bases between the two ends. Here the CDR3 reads CASSLAGQQHF. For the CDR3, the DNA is TGTGCCAGCAGTTTGGCCGGCCAACAGCATTTT.

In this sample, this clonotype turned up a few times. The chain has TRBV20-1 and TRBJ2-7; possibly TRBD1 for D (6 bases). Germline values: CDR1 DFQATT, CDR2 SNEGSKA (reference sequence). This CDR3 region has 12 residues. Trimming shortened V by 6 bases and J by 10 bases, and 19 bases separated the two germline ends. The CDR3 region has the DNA TGCAGTGCCTACCTACAGGGAATGGACCAGTACTTC. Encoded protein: CSAYLQGMDQYF.

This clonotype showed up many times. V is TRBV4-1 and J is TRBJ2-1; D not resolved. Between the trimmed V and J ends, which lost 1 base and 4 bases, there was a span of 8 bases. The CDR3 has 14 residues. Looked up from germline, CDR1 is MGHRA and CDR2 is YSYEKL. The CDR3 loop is CASSQGGPYNEQFF. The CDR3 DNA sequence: TGCGCCAGCAGCCAAGGGGGTCCTTACAATGAGCAGTTCTTC.

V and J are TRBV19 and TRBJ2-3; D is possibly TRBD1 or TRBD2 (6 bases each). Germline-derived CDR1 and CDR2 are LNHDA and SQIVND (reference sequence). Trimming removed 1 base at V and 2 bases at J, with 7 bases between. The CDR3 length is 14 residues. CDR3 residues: CASSIGGATDTQYF. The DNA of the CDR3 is TGTGCCAGTAGTATAGGGGGGGCCACAGATACGCAGTATTTT.

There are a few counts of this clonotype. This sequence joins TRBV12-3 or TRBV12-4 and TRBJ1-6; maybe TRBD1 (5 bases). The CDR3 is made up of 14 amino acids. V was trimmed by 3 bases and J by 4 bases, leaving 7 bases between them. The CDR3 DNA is TGTGCCAGCAGTTTCGAGGGGTATAATTCACCCCTCCACTTT. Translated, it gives CASSFEGYNSPLHF.